The 27 T cell receptor beta chains below all came from one sample that was sequenced in a study of T cells in Graves' hyperthyroidism and ophthalmopathy. Template material for amplifying TCR beta CDR3 regions consisted of RNA transcripts. HTBI primers drove first-round RT-PCR of the TCR CDR3. TCRdb redid the calling of the multiplex PCR reads with MiXCR, one entry per CDR3 protein. The table has 530,000 or so distinct CDR3 sequences, roughly 50% seen once. The sequencing input was peripheral blood or thyroid tissue (not recorded which). These receptors came from a woman between 18 and 30 years old with Graves' hyperthyroidism.

In its sample, this clonotype was seen many times. This sequence joins TRBV27 and TRBJ2-5; TRBD2 matches 11 bases. This CDR3 is 15 amino acids long. Unmatched junction bases numbered 7, after V lost 6 bases and J lost 4 bases. Germline assignment: CDR1 MNHEY and CDR2 SMNVEV (reference sequence). DNA of the CDR3: TGTGCCAGCAGGAGTAGCGGGAGGGCCGGAGAGACCCAGTACTTC. Its translation is CASRSSGRAGETQYF.

This chain links TRBV19 with TRBJ2-7; the match to TRBD1 covers 7 bases. This CDR3 contains 15 residues. The germline CDR1 and CDR2 sequences are LNHDA and SQIVND (reference sequence). V shed 9 bases and J 0 bases; nucleotides not matched to a gene: 11. The CDR3 DNA reads as TGTGCCAGCAGAAAGACAGGGCTCGGCTCCTACGAGCAGTACTTC. Its protein product is CASRKTGLGSYEQYF.

The rearrangement links TRBV20-1 to TRBJ2-2, with D maybe TRBD2 (5 bases). The CDR3 consists of 12 residues. V was clipped by 8 bases and J by 4 bases, with 11 bases between them. The germline gives CDR1 DFQATT, CDR2 SNEGSKA (reference sequence). This CDR3 reads CSSRRGTGELFF. The CDR3 bases are TGCAGTTCCCGTCGGGGCACCGGGGAGCTGTTTTTT.

This chain connects TRBV7-2 to TRBJ1-1; D gene unclear. The CDR3 has 16 residues. CDR1 is SGHTA and CDR2 is FQGNSA in the germline V gene. With 5 bases removed from V and 5 bases from J, the gap between germline ends came to 21 bases. The CDR3 DNA reads TGTGCCAGCAGCAGCGCGGGAGCCCCCGTGGATACTGAAGCTTTCTTT. Its protein product is CASSSAGAPVDTEAFF. The variable domain in full, with the rest retrieved from reference TRBV7-2 and TRBJ1-1, is GAGVSQSPSNKVTEKGKDVELRCDPISGHTALYWYRQSLGQGLEFLIYFQGNSAPDKSGLPSDRFSAERTGGSVSTLTIQRTQQEDSAVYLCASSSAGAPVDTEAFFGQGTRLTVV.

The rearrangement joins TRBV5-1 to TRBJ2-7, with 7 bases lining up with TRBD2. The CDR3 extends over 14 amino acids. Per the germline V gene, CDR1 is SGHRS and CDR2 is YFSETQ. The J segment lost 1 base and the V segment lost 4 bases, leaving 5 bases of the junction unmatched. The CDR3: CASSIGTTSYEQYF. The CDR3 DNA reads as TGCGCCAGCAGCATCGGGACTACTTCCTACGAGCAGTACTTC. The variable domain in full, completed from reference TRBV5-1 and TRBJ2-7, reads KAGVTQTPRYLIKTRGQQVTLSCSPISGHRSVSWYQQTPGQGLQFLFEYFSETQRNKGNFPGRFSGRQFSNSRSEMNVSTLELGDSALYLCASSIGTTSYEQYFGPGTRLTVT.

This clonotype appeared many times. The J gene is TRBJ2-2, the V gene TRBV29-1; TRBD1 matches 8 bases. V shed 6 bases, J shed 7 bases, and the junction held 7 bases outside the gene matches. CDR3 size: 13 residues. From germline, CDR1 is SQVTM and CDR2 ANQGSEA. CDR3 sequence: CSVGQGVHGELFF. CDR3 coding DNA: TGCAGCGTCGGACAGGGTGTTCACGGGGAGCTGTTTTTT.

The chain uses TRBV24-1 and TRBJ1-6; D perhaps matches TRBD1 (5 bases). CDR1 and CDR2 from the germline V gene are KGHDR and SFDVKD. V shed 0 bases and J shed 6 bases, with 11 bases lying between them. The CDR3 length is 16 residues. CDR3 in amino acids: CATSDLSRDGNSPLHF. Here the CDR3 DNA reads TGTGCCACCAGTGATTTGTCCCGGGACGGTAATTCACCCCTCCACTTT.

For the CDR3, the DNA is TGTGCCAGCAGCTTACTGGACAGGGCGACTGAAGCTTTCTTT. Protein sequence: CASSLLDRATEAFF. V and J are TRBV11-2 and TRBJ1-1, with 8 bases lining up with TRBD1. J was trimmed by 5 bases and V by 2 bases; bases with no gene match: 4. The CDR3 has 14 amino acids. CDR1 is SGHAT and CDR2 is FQNNGV in the germline V gene.

This clonotype was seen once. The chain combines TRBV12-3 or TRBV12-4 with TRBJ2-5, with 8 bases that match TRBD2. The ends lost 2 bases at V and 1 base at J; junction bases unmatched: 6. The CDR3 has 16 residues. The CDR3 DNA reads as TGTGCCAGCAGTTTAAATGCGGGAGGTTCCCAAGAGACCCAGTACTTC. Protein sequence: CASSLNAGGSQETQYF.

The J gene is TRBJ1-2, the V gene TRBV24-1; 7 nucleotides line up with TRBD1. The CDR3 has 14 amino acids. The J segment lost 7 bases and the V segment lost 4 bases, leaving 8 bases of the junction unmatched. Germline V gene sequence: CDR1 KGHDR, CDR2 SFDVKD. CDR3 DNA: TGTGCCACCAGTGAGGGGAGGGACAGCTCTGGCTACACCTTC. Translated: CATSEGRDSSGYTF.

The chain links TRBV2 to TRBJ2-3, with 10 positions matching TRBD2. In germline, CDR1 is SNHLY, CDR2 FYNNEI. V lost 3 bases to trimming and J lost 6 bases; unmatched junction nucleotides: 3. The CDR3 spans 14 residues. The CDR3 region has the DNA TGTGCCAGCAGTGATAGCGGGAGGAAGGATACGCAGTATTTT. This sequence encodes CASSDSGRKDTQYF.

V usage is TRBV7-9 and J usage is TRBJ2-6; 12 bases align to TRBD1. V lost 5 bases, J lost 2 bases, and 16 bases stayed unmatched. CDR1 is SEHNR and CDR2 is FQNEAQ in the germline V gene (reference sequence). The CDR3 runs 21 residues. CDR3 in DNA: TGTGCCAGCAGCGCCGGGACAGGGGGCAAGATTCGGATCGCTGGGGCCAACGTCCTGACTTTC. It codes for CASSAGTGGKIRIAGANVLTF.

V usage is TRBV7-9 and J usage is TRBJ2-7; D unresolved. This CDR3 is built from 13 residues. Per the germline V gene, CDR1 is SEHNR and CDR2 is FQNEAQ (reference sequence). V was trimmed by 3 bases and J by 2 bases, leaving 8 bases between them. This chain's CDR3 is CASSLSLTYEQYF. The CDR3, as DNA: TGTGCCAGCAGCTTGAGTTTAACCTACGAGCAGTACTTC. The full variable domain, its missing parts supplied by reference TRBV7-9 and TRBJ2-7, is DTGVSQNPRHKITKRGQNVTFRCDPISEHNRLYWYRQTLGQGPEFLTYFQNEAQLEKSRLLSDRFSAERPKGSFSTLEIQRTEQGDSAMYLCASSLSLTYEQYFGPGTRLTVT.

The chain has TRBV5-1 and TRBJ2-7; 8 bases align to TRBD2. The junction had 11 bases not matched to a gene; V was cut back by 4 bases and J by 2 bases. CDR1 is SGHRS and CDR2 is YFSETQ in the germline V gene. This CDR3 has 16 residues. The CDR3 region is CASSPWLAGDTYEQYF. The CDR3 nucleotides are TGCGCCAGCAGCCCCTGGCTAGCGGGCGACACCTACGAGCAGTACTTC.

The V and J genes are TRBV6-2 or TRBV6-3 and TRBJ2-7; D is possibly TRBD1 (6 bases). Germline assignment: CDR1 MNHEY and CDR2 SVGEGT. With 0 bases removed from V and 5 bases from J, the gap between germline ends came to 17 bases. This CDR3 has 16 amino acids. The chain's CDR3 is CASSYSGFGDTNEQYF. CDR3 DNA: TGTGCCAGCAGTTACTCGGGTTTCGGGGACACCAACGAGCAGTACTTC.

This clonotype was seen repeatedly, ten times or more. This rearrangement joins TRBV12-3 or TRBV12-4 to TRBJ2-2; 8 nucleotides align to TRBD1. J gave up 2 bases and V 6 bases, and 5 bases lay outside the gene matches. CDR3 length equals 15 residues. The CDR3 loop reads CASRRQGPNTGELFF. The CDR3 nucleotides are TGTGCCAGCAGACGACAGGGGCCAAACACCGGGGAGCTGTTTTTT.

A few counts support this clonotype. The chain is built from TRBV7-2 and TRBJ2-2; D gene uncertain. With 5 bases removed from V and 6 bases from J, the gap between germline ends came to 7 bases. The CDR3 extends over 12 amino acids. Looked up from germline, CDR1 is SGHTA and CDR2 is FQGNSA. The CDR3 nucleotides are TGTGCCAGCAGCAGATACTCCGGGGAGCTGTTTTTT. Its protein is CASSRYSGELFF.

This clonotype was seen just once. This may come from a read error, since a much larger clone is one base off. The final CDR3 position lacks the conserved phenylalanine or tryptophan, pointing to a likely read error. The CDR3 sequence: CASSFTEKEETQYS. The CDR3, as DNA: TGTGCCAGCAGCTTTACAGAGAAGGAGGAGACCCAGTACTCC. V usage is TRBV5-4 and J usage is TRBJ2-5; D gene ambiguous. The germline CDR1 and CDR2 sequences are SGHNT and YYREEE (reference sequence). The CDR3 has 14 residues. The V and J ends lost 2 bases and 5 bases respectively, with 13 bases between them.

In this sample, this clonotype turned up many times. The rearrangement links TRBV6-1 to TRBJ2-7, with D unresolved. Germline V CDR1 and CDR2: MNHNS, SASEGT. V lost 0 bases and J lost 2, with 11 bases in between. The CDR3 totals 15 residues. CDR3 sequence reads: CASSEADDTTYEQYF. The CDR3 DNA reads as TGTGCCAGCAGTGAAGCCGACGACACCACCTACGAGCAGTACTTC.

The chain carries TRBV10-2 and TRBJ1-4; tentatively, D is TRBD1 (5 bases). V lost 8 bases and J lost 3, with 22 bases in between. The CDR3 has 17 amino acids. The germline V gene has CDR1 WSHSY and CDR2 SAAADI. This CDR3 reads CASRSIDPAGSNEKLFF. The CDR3 DNA reads TGCGCCAGCCGTTCGATTGACCCGGCAGGGTCTAATGAAAAACTGTTTTTT.

The chain carries TRBV24-1 and TRBJ2-7; D gene unclear. The CDR3 spans 11 residues. Trimming left V 7 bases short and J 3 bases short, with 6 bases between. Germline assignment: CDR1 KGHDR and CDR2 SFDVKD. Here the CDR3 DNA reads TGTGCCACCAGGGCCTTCTACGAGCAGTACTTC. Translation: CATRAFYEQYF.

This clonotype was counted many times. The genes are TRBV4-1 and TRBJ2-7, with 8 bases fitting TRBD1. CDR3 length: 15 amino acids. Trimming took 2 bases from V and 3 from J; bases not matched to a gene: 6. CDR1 and CDR2 from the germline V gene are MGHRA and YSYEKL. Here the CDR3 reads CASSQTGTGLYEQYF. The DNA for the CDR3 is TGCGCCAGCAGCCAAACCGGGACAGGACTCTACGAGCAGTACTTC.

The table lists this clonotype with many counts. The chain carries TRBV19 and TRBJ1-5; 12 bases fit TRBD1. CDR3 length: 13 residues. Germline CDR1 and CDR2: LNHDA and SQIVND (reference sequence). Trimming took 11 bases from V and 6 from J; bases not matched to a gene: 5. The CDR3 reads CAAGQGAFQPQHF. For the CDR3, the DNA is TGTGCCGCGGGACAGGGGGCATTTCAGCCCCAGCATTTT.

The table lists this clonotype with many counts. The chain's CDR3 is CASSYSRTEAFF. In nucleotides, the CDR3 is TGTGCCAGCAGTTACTCCCGCACTGAAGCTTTCTTT. The chain couples TRBV6-6 to TRBJ1-1, with unresolved D. The V gene lost 0 bases and the J gene lost 4 bases, with 3 bases spanning the gap. The CDR3 contains 12 residues. CDR1 MNHNY and CDR2 SVGAGI come from the germline V gene (reference sequence).

This chain connects TRBV7-8 to TRBJ2-7, with 10 bases identical to TRBD2. J gave up 4 bases and V 3 bases, and 9 bases lay outside the gene matches. The germline CDR1 and CDR2 sequences are SGHVS and FQNEAQ. This CDR3 region has 16 residues. CDR3 nucleotide sequence: TGTGCCAGCAGCTTGTCTGGCGGGACTAGCGTGTACGAGCAGTACTTC. Translation: CASSLSGGTSVYEQYF.

The gene calls are TRBV5-4 and TRBJ2-5; weak D call: TRBD2 (7 bases). V was clipped by 4 bases and J by 9 bases, with 19 bases between them. From germline, CDR1 is SGHNT and CDR2 YYREEE (reference sequence). CDR3 length: 14 residues. The CDR3 is CASSIWEGVRAQYF. Here the CDR3 DNA reads TGTGCCAGCAGCATTTGGGAGGGGGTGAGGGCCCAGTACTTC.

Many counts were recorded for this clonotype. The V and J genes are TRBV12-3 or TRBV12-4 and TRBJ2-5; 9 bases agree with TRBD1. Trimming at V came to 7 bases and at J to 7 bases, leaving 10 bases not matched to a gene. The CDR3 runs to 14 residues. CDR3 region: CASTGVDRGATQYF. For the CDR3, the DNA is TGTGCCAGCACCGGTGTCGACAGGGGGGCGACCCAGTACTTC.